The 25 T cell receptor beta chains given below trace back to one sample, sequenced in a study of T cell clones after liver transplantation. Sequencing was performed with immunoSEQ multiplex PCR; in TCRdb, only in-frame clones are kept and a portion is missing. Among some 110,000 clones listed, just over 90% were seen once. This material consisted of CD4+ T cells from blood, taken 12 months after liver transplant. The receptor source for this set is a human patient who received a liver transplant. Part of the T cell pool may stem from the graft donor.

This sequence joins TRBV6-5 and TRBJ1-1; D is undetermined. The CDR3 consists of 16 residues. V was clipped by 3 bases and J by 1 base, with 15 bases between them. Germline V lookup: CDR1 MNHEY, CDR2 SVGAGI. CDR3 in amino acids: CASSYGSVPGNTEAFF. The CDR3 DNA reads TGTGCCAGCAGTTATGGTTCAGTCCCCGGGAACACTGAAGCTTTCTTT.

A remark on this clone: The junction departs from germline at one end; a sequencing error may be responsible. The gene calls are TRBV7-7 and TRBJ2-1; D gene uncertain. Per the germline V gene, CDR1 is SSHAT and CDR2 is FNYEAQ (reference sequence). The CDR3 loop spans 15 amino acids. This CDR3 reads CASSPGGRSHNEQFF. CDR3 in DNA: TGTGCTAGCAGCCCGGGCGGCAGGAGCCACAATGAGCAGTTCTTC.

The chain is built from TRBV5-1 and TRBJ1-2, with a possible D match to TRBD1 (6 bases). There are 14 residues in the CDR3. The germline V gene encodes CDR1 SGHRS and CDR2 YFSETQ. Between the trimmed V and J ends, which lost 6 bases and 0 bases, there was a span of 12 bases. As DNA, the CDR3 is TGCGCCAGCAAAGGAACAGGGTCTAACTATGGCTACACCTTC. Encoded protein: CASKGTGSNYGYTF.

This clone came up a few times. The rearrangement uses TRBV19 and TRBJ1-2; no reliable D call. V lost 7 bases and J 4 bases, leaving 22 bases between the germline ends. The CDR3 loop spans 16 amino acids. The germline V gene encodes CDR1 LNHDA and CDR2 SQIVND (reference sequence). CDR3 loop: CASIPTASPLGYGYTF. The CDR3 bases are TGTGCCAGTATACCTACGGCATCCCCGCTAGGCTATGGCTACACCTTC.

The chain is built from TRBV7-2 and TRBJ1-2; no definite D call. Trimming left V 1 base short and J 5 bases short, with 14 bases between. The CDR3 is 15 residues long. Germline V CDR1 and CDR2: SGHTA, FQGNSA. The CDR3 loop is CASSLVGSGGYGYTF. CDR3 coding DNA: TGTGCCAGCAGCTTAGTGGGCAGTGGAGGGTATGGCTACACCTTC.

In DNA form, the CDR3 reads TGTGCCAGCAGTTTAGTCCCGGCATCGTTGAACACTGAAGCTTTCTTT. This gives the protein CASSLVPASLNTEAFF. This chain connects TRBV28 to TRBJ1-1; D remains unclear. With 2 bases removed from V and 0 bases from J, the gap between germline ends came to 13 bases. Germline CDR1 and CDR2: MDHEN and SYDVKM. The CDR3 length is 16 residues. Full variable domain (outside the CDR3, taken from reference TRBV28 and TRBJ1-1): DVKVTQSSRYLVKRTGEKVFLECVQDMDHENMFWYRQDPGLGLRLIYFSYDVKMKEKGDIPEGYSVSREKKERFSLILESASTNQTSMYLCASSLVPASLNTEAFFGQGTRLTVV.

The rearrangement joins TRBV29-1 to TRBJ2-3, with D possibly being TRBD1 (6 bases). The CDR3 length is 14 residues. The germline gives CDR1 SQVTM, CDR2 ANQGSEA. Trimming pared 3 bases from V and 0 bases from J, leaving 10 bases between. The CDR3 loop reads CSVDRDTSTDTQYF. The CDR3 DNA sequence: TGCAGCGTTGACAGGGACACTAGCACAGATACGCAGTATTTT.

V is TRBV28 and J is TRBJ2-5; 7 nucleotides match TRBD2. This CDR3 region has 13 residues. The J segment lost 5 bases and the V segment lost 5 bases, leaving 5 bases of the junction unmatched. Per germline, CDR1 MDHEN and CDR2 SYDVKM. In DNA, the CDR3 is TGTGCCAGCAGTGGGGGAGGGGTGGAGACCCAGTACTTC. Its protein product is CASSGGGVETQYF. The full variable domain, with the rest looked up from reference TRBV28 and TRBJ2-5, is DVKVTQSSRYLVKRTGEKVFLECVQDMDHENMFWYRQDPGLGLRLIYFSYDVKMKEKGDIPEGYSVSREKKERFSLILESASTNQTSMYLCASSGGGVETQYFGPGTRLLVL.

The chain employs TRBV10-3 and TRBJ2-3; 12 bases agree with TRBD2. CDR1 is ENHRY, CDR2 SYGVKD, per germline. The CDR3 is 16 amino acids. Germline trimming cut 4 bases from V and 0 bases from J; bases unmatched to any gene: 2. CDR3: CAISAGTSGSTDTQYF. For the CDR3, the DNA is TGTGCCATCAGTGCCGGGACTAGCGGGAGCACAGATACGCAGTATTTT.

The CDR3 sequence: CASSASGGSEQYF. CDR3 in DNA: TGTGCCAGCAGTGCCAGCGGGGGAAGCGAGCAGTACTTC. V gene TRBV2 combines with J gene TRBJ2-7; 8 bases align to TRBD2. Germline-derived CDR1 and CDR2 are SNHLY and FYNNEI. The CDR3 runs 13 residues. The ends lost 4 bases at V and 6 bases at J; junction bases unmatched: 5.

The V gene is TRBV2, the J gene TRBJ2-1, with TRBD1 matching 7 bases. This CDR3 region has 14 residues. The V gene end was trimmed by 6 bases and the J gene end by 5 bases; junction bases not matched to a gene: 7. In germline, CDR1 is SNHLY, CDR2 FYNNEI. The CDR3 coding sequence is TGTGCCAGCAGAAACCAGGACAGGAACAATGAGCAGTTCTTC. The encoded protein is CASRNQDRNNEQFF.

This clone showed up just a few times. This chain uses TRBV18 with TRBJ1-5; D is unclear. Germline loops: CDR1 KGHSH, CDR2 LQKENI. This CDR3 spans 16 amino acids. V was trimmed by 4 bases and J by 1 base, leaving 14 bases between them. The CDR3 region has the DNA TGTGCCAGCTCACGAGGGCGAGGATCGAGCAATCAGCCCCAGCATTTT. This codes for CASSRGRGSSNQPQHF.

This clone has a handful of counts. The DNA of the CDR3 is TGTGCCAGCACCTCACCGACAGGGAGGACTGAAGCTTTCTTT. Encoded protein: CASTSPTGRTEAFF. The V gene is TRBV28, the J gene TRBJ1-1; the match to TRBD1 covers 7 bases. The V and J ends lost 7 bases and 5 bases, in that order; junction bases with no gene match: 10. The CDR3 spans 14 residues. CDR1 and CDR2 (germline): MDHEN, SYDVKM.

This clone was seen once. V usage is TRBV5-1 and J usage is TRBJ2-7; perhaps TRBD2 as D (5 bases). V was cut by 1 base and J by 3 bases, with 17 bases left in between. The CDR3 loop spans 16 amino acids. Germline V gene sequence: CDR1 SGHRS, CDR2 YFSETQ. Here the CDR3 DNA reads TGCGCCAGCAGCTTGAATTCGGGAACGGCAATCTACGAGCAGTACTTC. This encodes CASSLNSGTAIYEQYF. Looking up the rest from reference TRBV5-1 and TRBJ2-7 gives the full variable domain: KAGVTQTPRYLIKTRGQQVTLSCSPISGHRSVSWYQQTPGQGLQFLFEYFSETQRNKGNFPGRFSGRQFSNSRSEMNVSTLELGDSALYLCASSLNSGTAIYEQYFGPGTRLTVT.

The chain combines TRBV7-9 with TRBJ1-1, with a possible D match to TRBD1 (6 bases). The CDR3 totals 15 residues. Trimming left V 2 bases short and J 3 bases short, with 13 bases between. The germline gives CDR1 SEHNR, CDR2 FQNEAQ (reference sequence). CDR3 DNA: TGTGCCAGCAGCTTATTTTCGGGGGCCGACACTGAAGCTTTCTTT. Amino acids: CASSLFSGADTEAFF. The whole variable domain, remainder taken from reference TRBV7-9 and TRBJ1-1, is DTGVSQNPRHKITKRGQNVTFRCDPISEHNRLYWYRQTLGQGPEFLTYFQNEAQLEKSRLLSDRFSAERPKGSFSTLEIQRTEQGDSAMYLCASSLFSGADTEAFFGQGTRLTVV.

The chain is built from TRBV7-3 and TRBJ2-3; D tentatively fits TRBD1 or TRBD2 (5 bases each). Germline values: CDR1 SGHTA, CDR2 FQGTGA. The germline V and J ends were trimmed by 1 base and 6 bases, with 8 bases remaining between them. CDR3 length: 13 amino acids. The CDR3: CASSLIGTDTQYF. DNA of the CDR3: TGTGCCAGCAGCTTAATCGGGACGGATACGCAGTATTTT.

The chain carries TRBV6-5 and TRBJ1-3; possible D gene TRBD1, 5 bases. The CDR3 contains 16 residues. In germline, CDR1 is MNHEY, CDR2 SVGAGI. The ends were cut back, 0 bases at V and 0 bases at J, with 9 bases in the middle. Here the CDR3 reads CASSYSWGPSGNTIYF. The CDR3 DNA reads as TGTGCCAGCAGTTACTCCTGGGGCCCCTCTGGAAACACCATATATTTT.

This chain connects TRBV5-1 to TRBJ1-1; 7 bases map to TRBD1. This CDR3 spans 14 amino acids. With V trimmed by 2 bases and J by 3 bases, 4 bases remained unmatched. Germline CDR1 is SGHRS and CDR2 is YFSETQ. The CDR3 DNA is TGCGCCAGCAGCTTTGCCAGGGGGGACACTGAAGCTTTCTTT. As protein: CASSFARGDTEAFF. The full variable domain, rest sourced from reference TRBV5-1 and TRBJ1-1, is KAGVTQTPRYLIKTRGQQVTLSCSPISGHRSVSWYQQTPGQGLQFLFEYFSETQRNKGNFPGRFSGRQFSNSRSEMNVSTLELGDSALYLCASSFARGDTEAFFGQGTRLTVV.

This chain connects TRBV25-1 to TRBJ1-5; tentative D call: TRBD1 (6 bases). Germline V gives CDR1 MGHDK, CDR2 SYGVNS. CDR3 length equals 13 residues. Trimming took off 4 bases at V and 5 bases at J, with 9 bases between the two ends. CDR3 DNA sequence: TGTGCCAGCAGTGCTCCAGGGGATCAGCCCCAGCATTTT. Its translation is CASSAPGDQPQHF.

The V and J genes are TRBV4-1 and TRBJ2-3, with TRBD1 matching 7 bases. The V gene's germline CDR1 is MGHRA and CDR2 YSYEKL. This CDR3 has 15 residues. Losses at the gene ends were 5 bases for V and 8 bases for J; bases not matched to a gene: 13. The CDR3 DNA is TGCGCCAGCAGCGCTCGACAGGGCCTTGTCGGTACGCAGTATTTT. This codes for CASSARQGLVGTQYF.

This chain connects TRBV9 to TRBJ2-1; TRBD2 agrees at 13 bases. Trimming removed 0 bases from V and 9 bases from J; junction bases left unmatched: 6. Germline CDR1 and CDR2: SGDLS and YYNGEE. The CDR3 extends over 16 amino acids. The CDR3, as DNA: TGTGCCAGCAGCGTAGGACTAGCGGGAGGACTGATTGAGCAGTTCTTC. Its protein is CASSVGLAGGLIEQFF. Drawing the rest from reference TRBV9 and TRBJ2-1, the complete variable domain is DSGVTQTPKHLITATGQRVTLRCSPRSGDLSVYWYQQSLDQGLQFLIQYYNGEERAKGNILERFSAQQFPDLHSELNLSSLELGDSALYFCASSVGLAGGLIEQFFGPGTRLTVL.

The rearrangement joins TRBV6-5 to TRBJ2-1; D is possibly TRBD2 (5 bases). CDR3 length: 15 residues. Germline V gene lookup returns CDR1 MNHEY and CDR2 SVGAGI. The germline V and J ends were trimmed by 7 bases and 0 bases, with 13 bases remaining between them. The chain's CDR3 is CASTPVASSYNEQFF. The CDR3 coding sequence is TGTGCCAGCACCCCCGTAGCGAGCTCCTACAATGAGCAGTTCTTC.

This clone has a single count. The chain carries TRBV5-1 and TRBJ2-2; 8 bases fit TRBD2. The CDR3 is made up of 17 amino acids. CDR1 SGHRS and CDR2 YFSETQ come from the germline V gene. V shed 3 bases, J shed 5 bases, and the junction held 12 bases outside the gene matches. DNA for the CDR3: TGCGCCAGCAGCTCGCGGGGGAGCGGGGGTACGACCGGGGAGCTGTTTTTT. Amino acid sequence: CASSSRGSGGTTGELFF.

The V and J genes are TRBV28 and TRBJ2-7, with D tentatively TRBD2 (6 bases). CDR1 MDHEN and CDR2 SYDVKM come from the germline V gene. V lost 6 bases, J lost 3 bases, and 18 bases lay in between. There are 15 residues in the CDR3. Here the CDR3 DNA reads TGTGCCAGCAGGGGCGGCGGGGTGTTGAACTACGAGCAGTACTTC. Its translation is CASRGGGVLNYEQYF.

V is TRBV4-1 and J is TRBJ2-6, with D hard to call. Germline V gene data show CDR1 as MGHRA and CDR2 as YSYEKL. This CDR3 comprises 17 residues. Trimming left V 3 bases short and J 0 bases short, with 12 bases between. CDR3 loop: CASSQKTDTSGANVLTF. The CDR3 coding sequence is TGCGCCAGCAGCCAGAAAACTGATACCTCTGGGGCCAACGTCCTGACTTTC.